Below are 2 T cell receptor beta chains sequenced from a single sample in a study of blood T cell repertoires in COVID-19. Only in-frame clones appear in the TCRdb table, and some are missing; sequencing was by immunoSEQ multiplex PCR. The sample records a few hundred thousand clones, roughly 82% being singletons. Sample: peripheral blood. Every receptor here comes from a human donor in a cohort sampled during active COVID-19.

The chain is built from TRBV5-4 and TRBJ1-2; D is uncertain. Germline values: CDR1 SGHNT, CDR2 YYREEE (reference sequence). Between the trimmed V and J ends, which lost 1 base and 8 bases, there was a span of 9 bases. This CDR3 has 12 residues. The CDR3 loop reads CASSLPRRGYTF. CDR3 nucleotide sequence: TGTGCCAGCAGCTTGCCCCGCCGGGGCTACACCTTC.

CDR3 sequence reads: CASRWGTEYNEQFF. The CDR3 nucleotides are TGTGCCAGTCGATGGGGCACCGAGTACAATGAGCAGTTCTTC. The chain recombines TRBV19 with TRBJ2-1; D perhaps matches TRBD1 (5 bases). Germline-derived CDR1 and CDR2 are LNHDA and SQIVND (reference sequence). The CDR3 has 14 residues. V was shortened by 8 bases and J by 4 bases, with 15 bases between the two germline ends.